This TCR beta chain derives from a study of T cell responses to AZD1222 COVID-19 vaccine. Deletions cut 5 bases from V and 8 bases from J, with 18 bases between. Germline V gives CDR1 SGHAT, CDR2 FQDESV (reference sequence). This CDR3 has 14 residues. Note on this clone: The antigen is undetermined.

Sequencing used immunoSEQ multiplex PCR; TCRdb keeps in-frame clones, though not all of them. The sample lists approximately 200,000 clones; around 94% were seen once. General observations from the study: Most donors were white British and more were female, and clonal diversity was possibly underestimated.

The rearrangement uses TRBV11-1 and TRBJ1-1; no clear D gene. This material consisted of peripheral blood, taken 28 days after the second dose of the MenACWY control vaccine. The sequence derives from an adult who received the MenACWY meningococcal vaccine as a control. The DNA for the CDR3 is TGTGCCAGCAGCCACCCCCTCCCGATGGCGGAAGCTTTCTTT. It encodes CASSHPLPMAEAFF.